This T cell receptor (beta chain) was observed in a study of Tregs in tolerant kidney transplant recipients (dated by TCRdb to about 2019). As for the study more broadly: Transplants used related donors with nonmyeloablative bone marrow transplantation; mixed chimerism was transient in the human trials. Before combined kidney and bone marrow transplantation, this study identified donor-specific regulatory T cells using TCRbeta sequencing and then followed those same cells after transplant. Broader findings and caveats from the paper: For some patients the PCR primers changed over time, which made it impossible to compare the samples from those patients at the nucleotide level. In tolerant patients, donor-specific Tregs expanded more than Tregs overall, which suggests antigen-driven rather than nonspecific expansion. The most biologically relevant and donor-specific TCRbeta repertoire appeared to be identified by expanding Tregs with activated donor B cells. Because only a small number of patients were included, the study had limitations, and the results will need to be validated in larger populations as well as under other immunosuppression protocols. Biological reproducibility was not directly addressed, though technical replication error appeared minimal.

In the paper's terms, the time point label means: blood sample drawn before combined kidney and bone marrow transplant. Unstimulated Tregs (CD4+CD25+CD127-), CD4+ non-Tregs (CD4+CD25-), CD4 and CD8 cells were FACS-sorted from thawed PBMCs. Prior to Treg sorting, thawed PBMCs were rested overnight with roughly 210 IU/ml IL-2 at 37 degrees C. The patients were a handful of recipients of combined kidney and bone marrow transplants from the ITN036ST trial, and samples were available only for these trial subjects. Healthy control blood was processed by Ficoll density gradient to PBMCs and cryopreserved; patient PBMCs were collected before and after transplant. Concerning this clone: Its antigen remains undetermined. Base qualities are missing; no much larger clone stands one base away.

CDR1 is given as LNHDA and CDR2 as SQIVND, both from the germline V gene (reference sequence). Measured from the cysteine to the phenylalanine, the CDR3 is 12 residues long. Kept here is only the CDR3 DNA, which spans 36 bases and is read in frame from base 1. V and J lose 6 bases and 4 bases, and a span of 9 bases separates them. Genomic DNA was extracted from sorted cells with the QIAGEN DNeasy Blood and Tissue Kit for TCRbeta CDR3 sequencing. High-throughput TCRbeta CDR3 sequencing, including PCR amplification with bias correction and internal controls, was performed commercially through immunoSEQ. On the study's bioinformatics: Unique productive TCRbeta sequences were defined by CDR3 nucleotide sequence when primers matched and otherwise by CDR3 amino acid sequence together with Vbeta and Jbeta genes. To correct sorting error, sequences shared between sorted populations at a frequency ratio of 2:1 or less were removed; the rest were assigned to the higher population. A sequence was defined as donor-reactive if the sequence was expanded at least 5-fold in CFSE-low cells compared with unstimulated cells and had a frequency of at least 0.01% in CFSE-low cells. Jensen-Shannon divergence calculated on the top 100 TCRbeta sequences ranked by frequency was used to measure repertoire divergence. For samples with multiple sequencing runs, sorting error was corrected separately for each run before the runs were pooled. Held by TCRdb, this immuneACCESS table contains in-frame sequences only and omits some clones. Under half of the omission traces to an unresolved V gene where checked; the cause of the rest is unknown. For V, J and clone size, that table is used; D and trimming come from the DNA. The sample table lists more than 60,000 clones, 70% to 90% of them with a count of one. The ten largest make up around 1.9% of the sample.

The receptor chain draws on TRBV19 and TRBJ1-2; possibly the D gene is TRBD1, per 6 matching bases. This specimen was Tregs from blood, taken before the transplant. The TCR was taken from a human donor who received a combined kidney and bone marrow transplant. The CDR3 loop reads CASRQGSYGYTF. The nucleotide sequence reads TGTGCCAGTAGACAGGGAAGCTATGGCTACACCTTC.